The present entry profiles one TCR beta chain with its context. The antigen is unknown. Germline V gives CDR1 SGHAT, CDR2 FQNNGV. Losses at the gene ends were 5 bases for V and 4 bases for J; bases not matched to a gene: 10. CDR3 length equals 16 residues. The regulatory T cell sort gate was CD4+CD25hiCD127low/negative. Profiling relied on immunoSEQ multiplex PCR, and the TCRdb table lists in-frame clones only, not all of them. This repertoire shows 15,000 or so clones, just over 90% found once; its top ten account for approximately 0.99%. The sample is drawn from a study of B cell selection in AIRE deficiency. General study points: Healthy donors alone shared 30% to 35% of several thousand Treg sequences; patients alone around 8.5%.

The sequence was obtained from a human donor with AIRE deficiency. The chain uses TRBV11-2 and TRBJ2-1; 8 bases align to TRBD2. Sequencing was done on a sample of Tregs sorted from PBMCs. For the CDR3, the DNA is TGTGCCAGCAGCCTCTCGGGACTAGTACCGTACAATGAGCAGTTCTTC. Protein product: CASSLSGLVPYNEQFF.